These 8 T cell receptor beta chains share one sample of origin, sequenced in a study of identical twins (TCRdb year 2016). Library preparation employed 5' RACE. Sequencing was carried out with an Illumina HiSeq 2000. TCRdb itself trimmed the public reads at Q25 with fastp, ran MiXCR and retained productive beta chains. Rows are combined by CDR3 protein, so each entry shows the most common genes and DNA. The sample table records roughly 250,000 distinct CDR3 sequences; 5.5% to 7% of these occur just once. Around 3.4% of the sample rests with the top ten. This sample also appeared in a second study, on yellow fever vaccine responses in identical twins.

Sequences were obtained from memory (CD45RO+) T cells sorted from blood. The meaning of the sample's cell subset or site label: CD45RO+ enriched T cells. Receptors were obtained from a woman aged 18-29 years in good health.

This clonotype was seen a single time. In nucleotides, the CDR3 is TGTGCCAGCAGTTCCCTGACAAAGTACAATGAGCAGTTCTTC. It codes for CASSSLTKYNEQFF. The J gene is TRBJ2-1, the V gene TRBV25-1; D ambiguous. The germline gives CDR1 MGHDK, CDR2 SYGVNS. V lost 5 bases and J 4 bases, leaving 12 bases between the germline ends. The CDR3 has 14 residues.

This chain connects TRBV20-1 to TRBJ1-1, with 8 bases aligning to TRBD1. Per the germline V gene, CDR1 is DFQATT and CDR2 is SNEGSKA (reference sequence). The CDR3 has 15 residues. Germline trimming cut 1 base from V and 5 bases from J; bases unmatched to any gene: 9. The CDR3 nucleotides are TGCAGTGCTAGAGTCCTCCAGGGGGCGCGAACTGAAGCTTTCTTT. This sequence encodes CSARVLQGARTEAFF.

This clonotype was detected a few times. The chain employs TRBV3-1 and TRBJ2-7; D call uncertain. The CDR3 totals 14 residues. Per the germline V gene, CDR1 is LGHDT and CDR2 is YNNKEL (reference sequence). Trimming took 5 bases from V and 5 from J, leaving 16 bases between them. The CDR3 sequence is CASSTTPRAHEQYF. The CDR3 DNA is TGTGCCAGCAGCACGACTCCCCGGGCGCACGAGCAGTACTTC.

This clonotype was observed at least ten times. CDR3 nucleotides: TGTGCCAGCAGCCCCGTCAGGGCTAGCACAGATACGCAGTATTTT. Protein: CASSPVRASTDTQYF. The rearrangement uses TRBV28 and TRBJ2-3; D is perhaps TRBD1 (5 bases). Trimming took 6 bases from V and 0 from J, leaving 13 bases between them. The germline V gene encodes CDR1 MDHEN and CDR2 SYDVKM. The CDR3 consists of 15 residues.

This clonotype came up a few times. This rearrangement joins TRBV11-1 to TRBJ2-6; tentatively, D is TRBD1 (5 bases). Per the germline V gene, CDR1 is SGHAT and CDR2 is FQDESV (reference sequence). The CDR3 loop spans 18 amino acids. V was clipped by 1 base and J by 0 bases, with 13 bases between them. The CDR3 DNA reads as TGTGCCAGCAGCTTAGACGGGTTGGGGCCCTCTGGGGCCAACGTCCTGACTTTC. It is translated as CASSLDGLGPSGANVLTF.

This clonotype was seen more than once but under ten times. The chain uses TRBV12-5 and TRBJ2-7, with 7 nucleotides matching TRBD1. This CDR3 is built from 15 residues. Unmatched junction bases numbered 4, after V lost 1 base and J lost 1 base. Germline assignment: CDR1 LGHNT and CDR2 FRNRAP. The CDR3 protein is CASGLEQGPSYEQYF. CDR3 nucleotide sequence: TGTGCTAGTGGTTTGGAACAGGGGCCGTCCTACGAGCAGTACTTC.

This clonotype was picked up a small number of times. V usage is TRBV25-1 and J usage is TRBJ2-3; 8 nucleotides agree with TRBD2. V was clipped by 0 bases and J by 6 bases; unmatched bases: 8. In germline, CDR1 is MGHDK, CDR2 SYGVNS. The CDR3 contains 16 residues. CDR3 DNA sequence: TGTGCCAGCAGTGAATATCGGGGGGGCGCATCGGATACGCAGTATTTT. Amino acids: CASSEYRGGASDTQYF.

This clonotype was counted at least ten times. The chain links TRBV5-1 to TRBJ2-1; D is uncertain. Per the germline V gene, CDR1 is SGHRS and CDR2 is YFSETQ. Trimming left V 6 bases short and J 1 base short, with 8 bases between. The CDR3 loop spans 13 amino acids. The CDR3 here is CASTARSYNEQFF. The CDR3 nucleotides read TGCGCCAGCACCGCGAGGTCCTACAATGAGCAGTTCTTC. Using reference TRBV5-1 and TRBJ2-1 for the parts outside the CDR3, the full variable domain is KAGVTQTPRYLIKTRGQQVTLSCSPISGHRSVSWYQQTPGQGLQFLFEYFSETQRNKGNFPGRFSGRQFSNSRSEMNVSTLELGDSALYLCASTARSYNEQFFGPGTRLTVL.